One and the same sample provided the 20 T cell receptor beta chains below, sequenced in a study of shared clonotypes between healthy human individuals. Assay: immunoSEQ multiplex PCR; the TCRdb copy retains only in-frame clones and omits some. The data contain approximately 2.3 million clones, more than 85% of them singletons. The specimen sequenced was naive CD4+ T cells from PBMCs. Subset here: CD45RA+ positively selected. Every receptor here comes from a man between 18 and 35 years old in good health. Some clones in this sample may be carry-over from other donors' samples.

The CDR3 DNA is TGTGCCACACACAGTGGCTACAACGCAGATACGCAGTATTTT. Translating gives CATHSGYNADTQYF. The chain links TRBV7-9 to TRBJ2-3; D unresolved. The CDR3 length is 14 residues. V dropped 10 bases and J dropped 4 bases, with 18 bases sitting between them. Germline CDR1 is SEHNR and CDR2 is FQNEAQ (reference sequence).

V gene TRBV29-1 combines with J gene TRBJ1-4; weak D call: TRBD1 (5 bases). The germline V and J ends were trimmed by 4 bases and 3 bases, with 9 bases remaining between them. Germline-derived CDR1 and CDR2 are SQVTM and ANQGSEA. The CDR3 extends over 13 amino acids. CDR3 sequence (DNA): TGCAGCGTTGGGAAGGGGTCTAATGAAAAACTGTTTTTT. Translating it yields CSVGKGSNEKLFF.

The rearrangement uses TRBV14 and TRBJ2-3; 7 bases match TRBD1. Unmatched junction bases numbered 5, after V lost 5 bases and J lost 3 bases. Germline CDR1 and CDR2: SGHDN and FVKESK. This CDR3 comprises 14 residues. This CDR3 reads CASSGTARTDTQYF. The CDR3 region has the DNA TGTGCCAGCAGCGGGACAGCGAGAACAGATACGCAGTATTTT.

As for this clone: The same CDR3 is also encoded by other DNA sequences in this sample. J is TRBJ1-2 and V is TRBV15; D is uncertain. The CDR3 contains 13 residues. The V gene lost 4 bases and the J gene lost 3 bases, with 9 bases spanning the gap. Germline V gives CDR1 LNHNV, CDR2 YYDKDF (reference sequence). The CDR3 is CATSTGGDYGYTF. The CDR3 nucleotides read TGTGCCACCAGCACGGGAGGTGACTATGGCTACACCTTC.

The V gene is TRBV30, the J gene TRBJ2-1, with TRBD2 matching 8 bases. There are 14 residues in the CDR3. V lost 5 bases, J lost 3 bases, and 6 bases stayed unmatched. Germline CDR1 GTSNPN, CDR2 SVGIG (reference sequence). In DNA form, the CDR3 reads TGTGCCTGGGTGGGCGGGGGGATCTACAATGAGCAGTTCTTC. Its protein is CAWVGGGIYNEQFF.

The chain uses TRBV11-2 and TRBJ2-1, with 11 bases lining up with TRBD1. The length of the CDR3 is 15 residues. Germline V gene data show CDR1 as SGHAT and CDR2 as FQNNGV. Trimming took 3 bases from V and 8 from J; bases not matched to a gene: 6. The CDR3 sequence is CASSFGTGGIDEQFF. The CDR3 region has the DNA TGTGCCAGCAGCTTCGGGACAGGGGGGATCGATGAGCAGTTCTTC.

With respect to this clone: One end of the junction is discordant with germline, which a read error may explain. The same CDR3 also results from other DNA sequences found in this sample. This sequence joins TRBV28 and TRBJ1-1; D gene uncertain. Looked up from germline, CDR1 is MDHEN and CDR2 is SYDVKM. The length of the CDR3 is 11 residues. Written as DNA, the CDR3 is TGTGCCAGCAGTTTGGAGGCTGAAGCTTTTTTT. Its protein product is CASSLEAEAFF.

This clone was seen a handful of times. The chain couples TRBV9 to TRBJ1-2; D uncertain. V shed 4 bases and J shed 1 base, with 8 bases lying between them. This CDR3 region has 13 residues. Germline V gives CDR1 SGDLS, CDR2 YYNGEE. The CDR3, as DNA: TGTGCCAGCAGCCATGACAATAACTATGGCTACACCTTC. Its translation is CASSHDNNYGYTF.

The chain combines TRBV19 with TRBJ2-4; weak D call: TRBD1 (6 bases). The CDR3 length is 15 residues. Germline V gene data show CDR1 as LNHDA and CDR2 as SQIVND (reference sequence). V shed 8 bases and J shed 3 bases, with 17 bases lying between them. The CDR3 DNA is TGTGCCAGTCGGTACAGGGTACGGGGCAAAAACATTCAGTACTTC. It codes for CASRYRVRGKNIQYF.

This clone was picked up one time. This chain uses TRBV28 with TRBJ1-1, with D perhaps TRBD1 (5 bases). V was clipped by 5 bases and J by 6 bases, with 22 bases between them. The CDR3 contains 16 residues. Looked up from germline, CDR1 is MDHEN and CDR2 is SYDVKM. The CDR3 region is CASSDHSPEGFAEAFF. The CDR3 nucleotides read TGTGCCAGCAGTGATCACTCTCCGGAGGGGTTCGCTGAAGCTTTCTTT.

V gene TRBV7-2 combines with J gene TRBJ2-3; TRBD1 is a possible D gene (5 bases). Per germline, CDR1 SGHTA and CDR2 FQGNSA. The V and J ends lost 2 bases and 4 bases respectively, with 10 bases between them. The CDR3 consists of 14 residues. CDR3 sequence reads: CASSLYGQADTQYF. The CDR3, as DNA: TGTGCCAGCAGCTTATACGGACAAGCAGATACGCAGTATTTT.

The chain is built from TRBV6-5 and TRBJ2-2; 7 nucleotides line up with TRBD2. CDR1 is MNHEY and CDR2 is SVGAGI in the germline V gene. After removal of 7 bases from V and 6 bases from J, the junction contained 11 bases not matched to a gene. The CDR3 totals 15 residues. In DNA form, the CDR3 reads TGTGCCAGCACAAGGGGAGGGTTTGGCGCCGGGGAGCTGTTTTTT. Protein sequence: CASTRGGFGAGELFF.

The rearrangement joins TRBV5-4 to TRBJ2-3, with 7 nucleotides matching TRBD1. V gave up 0 bases and J gave up 3 bases; unmatched junction bases: 4. There are 15 residues in the CDR3. Germline-derived CDR1 and CDR2 are SGHNT and YYREEE (reference sequence). The CDR3 sequence is CASSLVDRRTDTQYF. The CDR3 coding sequence is TGTGCCAGCAGCTTGGTGGACAGGCGAACAGATACGCAGTATTTT.

The chain carries TRBV28 and TRBJ2-7; D possibly matches TRBD1 or TRBD2 (5 bases each). This CDR3 is 15 amino acids long. Trimming cost V 2 bases and J 0 bases, with 11 bases left between them. Germline assignment: CDR1 MDHEN and CDR2 SYDVKM. In DNA form, the CDR3 reads TGTGCCAGCAGTTTAGGGGACCTCCGCTCCTACGAGCAGTACTTC. Protein: CASSLGDLRSYEQYF. Complete variable domain (other parts from reference TRBV28 and TRBJ2-7): DVKVTQSSRYLVKRTGEKVFLECVQDMDHENMFWYRQDPGLGLRLIYFSYDVKMKEKGDIPEGYSVSREKKERFSLILESASTNQTSMYLCASSLGDLRSYEQYFGPGTRLTVT.

V and J are TRBV7-2 and TRBJ2-1, with 8 bases lining up with TRBD2. The CDR3 is 15 residues long. Germline CDR1 is SGHTA and CDR2 is FQGNSA. Trimming removed 5 bases from V and 3 bases from J; junction bases left unmatched: 6. The CDR3 DNA follows: TGTGCCAGCAGCGGTGCCGCGGGGGGCTACAATGAGCAGTTCTTC. Amino acid sequence: CASSGAAGGYNEQFF.

This chain links TRBV2 with TRBJ1-2; 8 bases are a match to TRBD1. CDR1 SNHLY and CDR2 FYNNEI come from the germline V gene. The trim removed 1 base at V and 4 bases at J, leaving 5 bases unmatched. The CDR3 sequence is 15 residues long. In DNA form, the CDR3 reads TGTGCCAGCAGTGAAGTGTCCGGGACAGGCTATGGCTACACCTTC. Translated: CASSEVSGTGYGYTF.

The chain uses TRBV5-1 and TRBJ1-2, with D unresolved. This CDR3 spans 13 amino acids. Trimming took 0 bases from V and 8 from J, leaving 11 bases between them. Germline CDR1 is SGHRS and CDR2 is YFSETQ. The CDR3 spells CASSLEAPAGYTF. CDR3 sequence (DNA): TGCGCCAGCAGCTTGGAGGCCCCCGCGGGCTACACCTTC.

The chain joins TRBV6-1 to TRBJ2-7, with 7 bases lining up with TRBD2. Germline CDR1 is MNHNS and CDR2 is SASEGT. The V segment lost 5 bases and the J segment 5 bases; nucleotides outside the gene matches: 12. The CDR3 runs 15 residues. CDR3 in DNA: TGTGCCAGCAGTATACGGACTAGAGAGATCGACGAGCAGTACTTC. The encoded protein is CASSIRTREIDEQYF.

The chain is built from TRBV7-8 and TRBJ1-2; 8 positions match TRBD1. The trim removed 5 bases at V and 5 bases at J, leaving 7 bases unmatched. The CDR3 covers 14 residues. CDR1 is SGHVS, CDR2 FQNEAQ, per germline. The chain's CDR3 is CASSAGQGEYGYTF. Written as DNA, the CDR3 is TGTGCCAGCAGCGCCGGACAGGGAGAATATGGCTACACCTTC.

V usage is TRBV5-5 and J usage is TRBJ1-1, with D possibly being TRBD1 (6 bases). The ends were cut back, 3 bases at V and 3 bases at J, with 12 bases in the middle. This CDR3 comprises 14 residues. Germline CDR1 SGHKS, CDR2 YYEKEE (reference sequence). DNA for the CDR3: TGTGCCAGCAGCTCAATACAGGGTTACACTGAAGCTTTCTTT. Translation gives CASSSIQGYTEAFF.